This note documents a single T cell receptor beta chain sequence. Its antigen is currently unknown. This CDR3 is 13 amino acids long. Trimming removed 5 bases at V and 7 bases at J, with 15 bases between. CDR1 is MDHEN and CDR2 is SYDVKM in the germline V gene. Unique molecular identifiers featured in how the TCRbeta library was prepared. From the PCR reads, TCRdb called clonotypes with MiXCR, one entry per CDR3 protein. The table has about 580,000 distinct CDR3 sequences, 20% to 25% seen once. This sample is drawn from a study of T-cell reconstitution after alpha-beta-depleted transplantation in children. Study-level results: By about two months after transplant, alpha-beta T cells reportedly arose from several hundred graft clones that had expanded.

The receptor was derived from a boy in the first two years of life who had a stem cell transplant for acute myeloid leukemia, so the T cells may come from the graft donor. V gene TRBV28 combines with J gene TRBJ2-7; TRBD1 might be the D (5 bases). Material: PBMCs, mostly from graft donor cells, obtained 360 days after TCRalphabeta/CD19-depleted stem cell transplant. CDR3 nucleotide sequence: TGTGCCAGCAGTCGAGACAGTGCCCAAGAGCAGTACGTC. It is translated as CASSRDSAQEQYV.